This is a list of T cell receptor beta chains from one sample in a study of cytomegalovirus exposure and HLA in healthy donors. Assay used: immunoSEQ multiplex PCR; TCRdb lists only in-frame clones, some missing. The sample carries a few hundred thousand clones, roughly 89% recorded once. The sample comprised PBMCs. The origin of the receptors is a woman aged 18-29 years in good health and CMV-seronegative. Both conserved end residues are part of each CDR3. Fields, in order: D gene, clone size, CDR3 length, J gene, V gene, CDR3 protein, CDR3 DNA. D genes are given only for firm matches. Some rows mark clone size as missing; the rest say once, few, many or name a class of expanded clone.

D: .
size: .
length: 13
J: TRBJ2-1
V: TRBV6-6
CDR3: CASSYGGPNEQFF
DNA: TGTGCCAGCAGTTACGGGGGCCCCAATGAGCAGTTCTTC

D: TRBD1
size: .
length: 12
J: TRBJ2-7
V: TRBV9
CDR3: CASSATGYEQYF
DNA: TGTGCCAGCAGCGCGACAGGGTACGAGCAGTACTTC

D: .
size: once
length: 17
J: TRBJ1-5
V: TRBV19
CDR3: CASSIEEQGTGNQPQHF
DNA: TGTGCCAGTAGTATAGAGGAGCAGGGGACGGGCAATCAGCCCCAGCATTTT

D: .
size: .
length: 17
J: TRBJ2-2
V: TRBV7-3
CDR3: CASSAFYPQGGVWELFF
DNA: TGTGCCAGCAGCGCCTTTTATCCCCAGGGGGGAGTGTGGGAGCTGTTTTTT

D: TRBD1
size: .
length: 14
J: TRBJ2-7
V: TRBV7-9
CDR3: CASSLGQGGYEQYF
DNA: TGTGCCAGCAGCTTGGGACAGGGAGGTTACGAGCAGTACTTC

D: TRBD1
size: once
length: 13
J: TRBJ1-4
V: TRBV2
CDR3: CASRTGGDEKLFF
DNA: TGTGCCAGCAGAACAGGGGGGGACGAAAAACTGTTTTTT

D: .
size: .
length: 14
J: TRBJ1-2
V: TRBV6-6
CDR3: CASSYSGLLYGYTF
DNA: TGTGCCAGCAGTTACTCGGGCCTCCTCTATGGCTACACCTTC

D: TRBD1
size: .
length: 13
J: TRBJ2-7
V: TRBV4-3
CDR3: CASSPGQGGEQYF
DNA: TGCGCCAGCAGCCCGGGACAGGGAGGCGAGCAGTACTTC

D: .
size: .
length: 13
J: TRBJ2-5
V: TRBV2
CDR3: CASNFRLQETQYF
DNA: TGTGCCAGCAATTTCCGTCTACAAGAGACCCAGTACTTC

D: TRBD2
size: .
length: 16
J: TRBJ2-6
V: TRBV5-1
CDR3: CASSEAGGFGANVLTF
DNA: TGCGCCAGCAGTGAAGCGGGAGGGTTTGGGGCCAACGTCCTGACTTTC

D: TRBD2
size: .
length: 14
J: TRBJ2-7
V: TRBV5-4
CDR3: CASSFGREPHEQYF
DNA: TGTGCCAGCAGCTTCGGGAGGGAGCCCCACGAGCAGTACTTC

D: TRBD1
size: .
length: 15
J: TRBJ1-2
V: TRBV29-1
CDR3: CSIYQVGTGGWGYTF
DNA: TGCAGCATCTACCAGGTGGGGACAGGGGGCTGGGGCTACACCTTC

D: .
size: once
length: 16
J: TRBJ2-1
V: TRBV4-1
CDR3: CASSQHTLLETNEQFF
DNA: TGCGCCAGCAGCCAGCACACCCTCCTAGAGACCAATGAGCAGTTCTTC

D: TRBD1
size: .
length: 15
J: TRBJ1-2
V: TRBV28
CDR3: CASSPTGGSNYGYTF
DNA: TGTGCCAGCAGTCCCACAGGGGGCTCTAACTATGGCTACACCTTC

D: TRBD1
size: .
length: 17
J: TRBJ1-4
V: TRBV7-2
CDR3: CASSSTGGAATNEKLFF
DNA: TGTGCCAGCAGCTCGACAGGGGGCGCCGCAACTAATGAAAAACTGTTTTTT

D: TRBD1
size: few
length: 15
J: TRBJ1-1
V: TRBV13
CDR3: CASSPGQGRDTEAFF
DNA: TGTGCCAGCAGCCCAGGACAGGGACGGGACACTGAAGCTTTCTTT

D: .
size: .
length: 16
J: TRBJ2-1
V: TRBV11-2
CDR3: CASSNPPGSLRDEQFF
DNA: TGTGCCAGCAGCAACCCGCCGGGTAGCCTTCGCGATGAGCAGTTCTTC

D: .
size: once
length: 14
J: TRBJ2-3
V: TRBV2
CDR3: CASSSRTATDTQYF
DNA: TGTGCCAGCAGTTCCCGGACAGCCACAGATACGCAGTATTTT

D: TRBD1
size: few
length: 14
J: TRBJ2-3
V: TRBV2
CDR3: CASSTPGTGDTQYF
DNA: TGTGCCAGCAGTACCCCCGGGACAGGAGATACGCAGTATTTT

D: TRBD2
size: .
length: 16
J: TRBJ2-7
V: TRBV7-8
CDR3: CASSLVIGLAGDEQYF
DNA: TGTGCCAGCAGCTTAGTAATAGGACTAGCGGGCGACGAGCAGTACTTC

D: TRBD1
size: .
length: 11
J: TRBJ1-1
V: TRBV28
CDR3: CASSRQGAAFF
DNA: TGTGCCAGCAGTCGACAGGGGGCAGCTTTCTTT

D: .
size: few
length: 14
J: TRBJ1-3
V: TRBV5-4
CDR3: CASSLDNSGNTIYF
DNA: TGTGCCAGCAGCTTGGACAACTCTGGAAACACCATATATTTT